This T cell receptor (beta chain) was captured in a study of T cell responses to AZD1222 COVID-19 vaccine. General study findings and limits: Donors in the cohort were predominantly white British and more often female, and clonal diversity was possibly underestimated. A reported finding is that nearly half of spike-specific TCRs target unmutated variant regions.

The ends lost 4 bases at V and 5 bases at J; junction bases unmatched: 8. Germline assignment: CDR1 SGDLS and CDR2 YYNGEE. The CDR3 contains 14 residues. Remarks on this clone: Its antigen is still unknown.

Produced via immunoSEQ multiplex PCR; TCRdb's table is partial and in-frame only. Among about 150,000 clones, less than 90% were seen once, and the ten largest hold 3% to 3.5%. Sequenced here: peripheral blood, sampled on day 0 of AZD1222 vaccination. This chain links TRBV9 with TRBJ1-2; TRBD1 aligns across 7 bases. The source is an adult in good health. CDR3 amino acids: CASSRDRQMYGYTF. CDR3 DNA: TGTGCCAGCAGCAGGGACAGACAGATGTATGGCTACACCTTC.